The 26 T cell receptor beta chains below all came from one sample that was sequenced in a study of post-analysis software for immune sequencing data. The study, taken as a whole, reports: A handful of TRBV segments were more frequent in patients than controls; TRBV5-6, TRBV5-1 and TRBV20-1 belonged to this group.

TCR beta cDNA libraries had unique molecular identifiers. TCRdb ran MiXCR on the PCR reads and lists one entry per CDR3 protein. The sample lists hundreds of thousands of distinct CDR3 sequences, approximately 60% seen once, with around 11% in the top ten. No antigen has been identified for these receptors. Sequencing was performed on blood. The source is a girl aged 2 to 10 with multiple sclerosis.

The sample holds a few counts of this clonotype. The genes are TRBV29-1 and TRBJ2-1; D not resolved. In germline, CDR1 is SQVTM, CDR2 ANQGSEA. CDR3 length: 16 residues. V shed 1 base and J shed 4 bases, with 17 bases lying between them. The CDR3 loop is CSVEALTTAVYNEQFF. The CDR3 bases are TGCAGCGTTGAAGCCTTAACAACAGCCGTTTACAATGAGCAGTTCTTC.

The chain links TRBV12-3 or TRBV12-4 to TRBJ1-1; a weak D match, TRBD1 (5 bases). The CDR3 loop spans 14 amino acids. V lost 3 bases and J lost 4, with 12 bases in between. In DNA form, the CDR3 reads TGTGCCAGCAGTTTGATGGGGGAAGCCACTGAAGCTTTCTTT. Its protein product is CASSLMGEATEAFF.

This chain connects TRBV7-2 to TRBJ1-1, with D perhaps matching TRBD1 (5 bases). V lost 5 bases to trimming and J lost 7 bases, with 14 bases between them. CDR1 is SGHTA and CDR2 is FQGNSA in the germline V gene. The CDR3 runs 13 residues. The CDR3 is CASSRNPGGEAFF. The CDR3 region has the DNA TGTGCCAGCAGCCGGAACCCCGGGGGTGAAGCTTTCTTT. The whole variable domain, filled in from reference TRBV7-2 and TRBJ1-1, reads GAGVSQSPSNKVTEKGKDVELRCDPISGHTALYWYRQSLGQGLEFLIYFQGNSAPDKSGLPSDRFSAERTGGSVSTLTIQRTQQEDSAVYLCASSRNPGGEAFFGQGTRLTVV.

Note on this clonotype: At one end the junction does not follow the germline gene, possibly because of a read error. The gene calls are TRBV6-5 and TRBJ2-3; tentative D call: TRBD1 (7 bases). This CDR3 comprises 16 residues. CDR1 is MNHEY, CDR2 SVGAGI, per germline. The CDR3 loop is CASSPIRGAGTDTQYF. CDR3 in DNA: TGTGCCAGCAGCCCGATCAGGGGGGCCGGCACAGACACGCAGTATTTT.

This clonotype was seen more than once but under ten times. The chain recombines TRBV29-1 with TRBJ2-1, with 9 positions matching TRBD1. Germline CDR1 reads SQVTM; CDR2 reads ANQGSEA. V lost 1 base, J lost 6 bases, and 10 bases stayed unmatched. CDR3 length: 16 residues. CDR3 sequence reads: CSVEGVGQGSRNEQFF. For the CDR3, the DNA is TGCAGCGTTGAAGGTGTGGGACAGGGTTCTCGCAATGAGCAGTTCTTC.

The V gene is TRBV7-2, the J gene TRBJ1-2, with TRBD1 as a possible D gene (5 bases). V was shortened by 6 bases and J by 9 bases, with 26 bases between the two germline ends. There are 16 residues in the CDR3. Germline V gene data show CDR1 as SGHTA and CDR2 as FQGNSA. The CDR3 sequence is CASSKGRGSRTGSYTF. CDR3 nucleotides: TGTGCCAGCAGTAAAGGGCGGGGGTCCAGGACGGGGAGCTACACCTTC.

The chain is built from TRBV25-1 and TRBJ1-2; D gene uncertain. The CDR3 sequence is 14 residues long. V lost 3 bases and J lost 6, with 14 bases in between. Germline CDR1 MGHDK, CDR2 SYGVNS. CDR3 nucleotide sequence: TGTGCCAGCAGTGACACCCCAGGCCGGGATGGCTACACCTTC. Translated, it gives CASSDTPGRDGYTF.

The CDR3: CASRTGESTEAFF. CDR3 sequence (DNA): TGTGCCAGCCGAACAGGGGAATCCACTGAAGCTTTCTTT. This chain joins TRBV9 and TRBJ1-1; TRBD1 aligns across 7 bases. After removal of 7 bases from V and 4 bases from J, the junction contained 7 bases not matched to a gene. Germline-derived CDR1 and CDR2 are SGDLS and YYNGEE. The CDR3 runs 13 residues.

The V call is TRBV29-1, the J call TRBJ2-7; D is uncertain. Trimming removed 4 bases from V and 0 bases from J, with 10 bases in between. Germline V CDR1 and CDR2: SQVTM, ANQGSEA. This CDR3 region has 13 residues. The CDR3: CSVGTRLSYEQYF. The CDR3 nucleotides read TGCAGCGTTGGCACCCGGCTCTCCTACGAGCAGTACTTC.

This clonotype was counted between two and nine times. The chain has TRBV5-1 and TRBJ2-1; 9 nucleotides match TRBD1. This CDR3 is 16 amino acids long. V was pared by 4 bases and J by 3 bases, with 8 bases of the junction left unmatched. The germline gives CDR1 SGHRS, CDR2 YFSETQ. CDR3 coding DNA: TGCGCCAGCAGCCCCGGACAGGGGCAGGGCTACAATGAGCAGTTCTTC. It is translated as CASSPGQGQGYNEQFF.

The V call is TRBV2, the J call TRBJ2-1, with D unresolved. This CDR3 is built from 14 residues. The germline V and J ends were trimmed by 3 bases and 6 bases, with 12 bases remaining between them. CDR1 and CDR2 (germline): SNHLY, FYNNEI. Here the CDR3 reads CASSEAGLVNEQFF. DNA of the CDR3: TGTGCCAGCAGTGAGGCAGGATTGGTCAATGAGCAGTTCTTC.

The chain has TRBV4-2 and TRBJ1-5; D gene uncertain. The V end was cut by 0 bases, the J end by 3 bases, with 12 bases between. Germline values: CDR1 LGHNA, CDR2 YNFKEQ. The CDR3 consists of 16 residues. CDR3 loop: CASSQDWEWVNQPQHF. DNA of the CDR3: TGTGCCAGCAGCCAAGACTGGGAGTGGGTCAATCAGCCCCAGCATTTT.

The table lists this clonotype with a few counts. The CDR3 loop is CASRTVYNEQFF. CDR3 nucleotide sequence: TGTGCCTCCCGGACAGTTTACAATGAGCAGTTCTTC. The chain joins TRBV6-1 to TRBJ2-1, with D maybe TRBD1 (6 bases). The CDR3 runs 12 residues. Germline V gives CDR1 MNHNS, CDR2 SASEGT. V was cut by 11 bases and J by 4 bases, with 12 bases left in between.

The chain combines TRBV3-1 with TRBJ2-1, with D possibly matching TRBD2 (6 bases). With 2 bases removed from V and 10 bases from J, the gap between germline ends came to 6 bases. The CDR3 loop spans 11 amino acids. The germline V gene has CDR1 LGHDT and CDR2 YNNKEL (reference sequence). DNA of the CDR3: TGTGCCAGCAGCCAACTAGCGGAGCAGTTCTTC. The encoded protein is CASSQLAEQFF.

The chain uses TRBV25-1 and TRBJ1-2, with 7 bases that match TRBD1. The V and J ends lost 6 bases and 3 bases, in that order; junction bases with no gene match: 7. Germline loops: CDR1 MGHDK, CDR2 SYGVNS. The CDR3 sequence is 14 residues long. CDR3 nucleotide sequence: TGTGCCAGCAGCCCAGACAGGGAAGACTATGGCTACACCTTC. The encoded protein is CASSPDREDYGYTF.

This clonotype was seen more than once but under ten times. This rearrangement joins TRBV5-1 to TRBJ2-3; D gene uncertain. CDR1 is SGHRS and CDR2 is YFSETQ in the germline V gene. The ends were cut back, 1 base at V and 0 bases at J, with 12 bases in the middle. This CDR3 has 16 amino acids. This chain's CDR3 is CASSLWARRSTDTQYF. DNA for the CDR3: TGCGCCAGCAGCTTGTGGGCGCGGAGAAGCACAGATACGCAGTATTTT.

The genes are TRBV24-1 and TRBJ2-3; tentative D call: TRBD1 (6 bases). CDR3 length equals 15 residues. Trimming stripped 3 bases from V and 1 base from J, with 10 bases between. Germline CDR1 and CDR2: KGHDR and SFDVKD. The DNA for the CDR3 is TGTGCCACCAGTGATGCAGGGGAAGGCACAGATACGCAGTATTTT. Protein sequence: CATSDAGEGTDTQYF.

This clonotype was detected a few times. Mismatch with germline at one junction end may stem from a read error. The CDR3: CASIEGSSSYNEQFF. CDR3 bases: TGTGCCAGCATTGAAGGTTCGAGCTCCTACAATGAGCAGTTCTTC. This chain connects TRBV6-1 to TRBJ2-1, with D uncertain. This CDR3 region has 15 residues. The germline V gene has CDR1 MNHNS and CDR2 SASEGT.

This clonotype was observed a handful of times. The CDR3 DNA sequence: TGTGCCAGCAGTTACTCGACGGGCGTATGGGCCTACGAGCAGTACTTC. Residues: CASSYSTGVWAYEQYF. The chain recombines TRBV6-5 with TRBJ2-7; D is unresolved. Trimming cost V 0 bases and J 2 bases, with 14 bases left between them. This CDR3 is built from 16 residues. Germline loops: CDR1 MNHEY, CDR2 SVGAGI.

The rearrangement uses TRBV28 and TRBJ2-1; 9 bases are shared with TRBD2. Trimming took 4 bases from V and 2 from J; bases not matched to a gene: 9. Germline loops: CDR1 MDHEN, CDR2 SYDVKM. The CDR3 is 17 residues long. CDR3 loop: CASSSLNLAGAYNEQFF. For the CDR3, the DNA is TGTGCCAGCAGTTCCTTAAACTTAGCGGGGGCCTACAATGAGCAGTTCTTC.

This clonotype came up a few times. This chain uses TRBV12-3 or TRBV12-4 with TRBJ2-7; the D is unclear. Trimming pared 5 bases from V and 5 bases from J, leaving 7 bases between. There are 11 residues in the CDR3. CDR3 nucleotide sequence: TGTGCCAGCAGTGAAAGGGACGAGCAGTACTTC. It yields the protein CASSERDEQYF.

J is TRBJ1-1 and V is TRBV21-1. TRBV21-1 is annotated as a pseudogene. This CDR3 has 17 amino acids. The CDR3 region has the DNA TGTGCCAGCAGCCCACCGGAAAAGACTAACATGAACACTGAAGCTTTCTTT. Translated: CASSPPEKTNMNTEAFF.

The chain carries TRBV15 and TRBJ2-5, with D uncertain. The germline gives CDR1 LNHNV, CDR2 YYDKDF (reference sequence). This CDR3 has 13 residues. Trimming took 0 bases from V and 5 from J, leaving 7 bases between them. CDR3 amino acids: CATSRDLLETQYF. In DNA, the CDR3 is TGTGCCACCAGCAGAGATCTATTGGAGACCCAGTACTTC. The full variable domain, rest sourced from reference TRBV15 and TRBJ2-5, is DAMVIQNPRYQVTQFGKPVTLSCSQTLNHNVMYWYQQKSSQAPKLLFHYYDKDFNNEADTPDNFQSRRPNTSFCFLDIRSPGLGDTAMYLCATSRDLLETQYFGPGTRLLVL.

The J gene is TRBJ2-7, the V gene TRBV29-1; D tentatively reads TRBD1 or TRBD2 (5 bases each). Trimming shortened V by 7 bases and J by 1 base, and 11 bases separated the two germline ends. The CDR3 contains 12 residues. Germline V gives CDR1 SQVTM, CDR2 ANQGSEA. CDR3 nucleotides: TGCAGCGCGGGACCGAGTTCCTACGAGCAGTACTTC. Its protein product is CSAGPSSYEQYF.

The chain has TRBV27 and TRBJ1-5; D is unresolved. Germline V CDR1 and CDR2: MNHEY, SMNVEV (reference sequence). The CDR3 is 13 amino acids. V was shortened by 3 bases and J by 4 bases, with 7 bases between the two germline ends. In nucleotides, the CDR3 is TGTGCCAGCAGTTTTGGGCAGAATCAGCCCCAGCATTTT. This gives the protein CASSFGQNQPQHF.

The rearrangement joins TRBV6-6 to TRBJ2-7, with TRBD2 as a possible D gene (6 bases). V lost 5 bases and J lost 2, with 10 bases in between. The CDR3 extends over 13 amino acids. CDR1 is MNHNY, CDR2 SVGAGI, per germline (reference sequence). The CDR3 region is CASSPGGTYEQYF. CDR3 DNA: TGTGCCAGCAGTCCCGGAGGGACCTACGAGCAGTACTTC.